Presented here are 2 T cell receptor beta chains from one specimen sequenced in a study of human T cells and chemical hapten exposure. Time point meaning: patch test 1, 2 weeks after DPC sensitization. Indicated treatment: therapeutic diphenylcyclopropenone sensitization with weekly scalp DPC. MiXCR, applied by TCRdb to the RACE reads, yields one record per CDR3 protein. The table includes 150,000 to 200,000 distinct CDR3 sequences, 20% to 25% detected once. Sequences were derived from whole blood, sampled in connection with sensitization to the hapten diphenylcyclopropenone (DPC). The receptors stem from a woman aged 45-65 years with alopecia areata. Some clones in this sample may be carry-over from other donors' samples.

The chain has TRBV12-3 or TRBV12-4 and TRBJ1-1; 7 bases match TRBD1. This CDR3 contains 14 residues. After removal of 4 bases from V and 4 bases from J, the junction contained 6 bases not matched to a gene. The DNA for the CDR3 is TGTGCCAGCAGTTCGGGACAGATGCTCACTGAAGCTTTCTTT. Residues: CASSSGQMLTEAFF.

The chain links TRBV15 to TRBJ2-2; D is ambiguous. V lost 0 bases and J 4 bases, leaving 9 bases between the germline ends. This CDR3 contains 15 residues. Germline V CDR1 and CDR2: LNHNV, YYDKDF (reference sequence). The CDR3 reads CATSRDFMTTGELFF. In DNA form, the CDR3 reads TGTGCCACCAGCAGAGATTTCATGACCACCGGGGAGCTGTTTTTT.